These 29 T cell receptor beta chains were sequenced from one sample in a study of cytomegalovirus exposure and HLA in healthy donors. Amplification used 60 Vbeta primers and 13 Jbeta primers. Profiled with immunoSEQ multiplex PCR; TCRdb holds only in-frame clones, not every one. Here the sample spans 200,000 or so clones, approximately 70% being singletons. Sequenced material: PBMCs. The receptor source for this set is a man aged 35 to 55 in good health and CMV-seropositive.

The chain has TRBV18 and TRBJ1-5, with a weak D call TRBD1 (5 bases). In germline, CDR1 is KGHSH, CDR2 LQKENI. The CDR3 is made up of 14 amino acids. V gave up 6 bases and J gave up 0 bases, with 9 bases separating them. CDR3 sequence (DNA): TGTGCCAGCTCCTCAGACAGTAGCAATCAGCCCCAGCATTTT. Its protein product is CASSSDSSNQPQHF.

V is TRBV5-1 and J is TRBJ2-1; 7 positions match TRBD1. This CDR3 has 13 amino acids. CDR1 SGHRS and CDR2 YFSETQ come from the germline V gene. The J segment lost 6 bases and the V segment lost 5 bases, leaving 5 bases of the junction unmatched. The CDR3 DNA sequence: TGCGCCAGCAGTTACGACAGGGCCAATGAGCAGTTCTTC. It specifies CASSYDRANEQFF.

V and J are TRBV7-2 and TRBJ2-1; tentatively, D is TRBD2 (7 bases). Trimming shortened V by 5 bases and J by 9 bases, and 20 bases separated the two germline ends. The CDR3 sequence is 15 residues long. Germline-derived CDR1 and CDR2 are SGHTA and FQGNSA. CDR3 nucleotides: TGTGCCAGCAGCCCTAGGGGGGGGGCCGCACGTGAGCAGTTCTTC. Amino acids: CASSPRGGAAREQFF.

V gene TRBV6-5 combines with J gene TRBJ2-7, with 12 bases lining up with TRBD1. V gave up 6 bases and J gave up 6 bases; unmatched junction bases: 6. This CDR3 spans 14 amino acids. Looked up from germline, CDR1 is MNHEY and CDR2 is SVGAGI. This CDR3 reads CASRPGTGGREQYF. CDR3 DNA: TGTGCCAGCAGGCCCGGGACAGGGGGCCGCGAGCAGTACTTC.

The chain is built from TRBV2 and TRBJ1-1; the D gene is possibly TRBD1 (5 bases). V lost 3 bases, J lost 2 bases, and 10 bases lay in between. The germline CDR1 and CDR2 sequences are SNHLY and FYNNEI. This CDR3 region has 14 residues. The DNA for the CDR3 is TGTGCCAGCAGTGACAGGGATAGAAACACTGAAGCTTTCTTT. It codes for CASSDRDRNTEAFF.

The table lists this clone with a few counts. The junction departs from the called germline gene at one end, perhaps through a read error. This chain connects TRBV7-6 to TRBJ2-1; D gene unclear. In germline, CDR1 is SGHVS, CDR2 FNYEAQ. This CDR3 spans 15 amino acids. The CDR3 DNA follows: TGTGCCAGCAGCGTCCGGGTCGATTCCTTCAATGAGCAGTTCTTC. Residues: CASSVRVDSFNEQFF.

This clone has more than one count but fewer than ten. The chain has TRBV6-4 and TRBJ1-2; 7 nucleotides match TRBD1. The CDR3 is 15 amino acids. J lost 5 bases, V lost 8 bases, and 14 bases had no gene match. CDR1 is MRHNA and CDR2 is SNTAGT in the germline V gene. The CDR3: CASPFRQGEFYGYTF. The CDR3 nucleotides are TGTGCCAGCCCTTTTCGACAGGGCGAGTTTTATGGCTACACCTTC.

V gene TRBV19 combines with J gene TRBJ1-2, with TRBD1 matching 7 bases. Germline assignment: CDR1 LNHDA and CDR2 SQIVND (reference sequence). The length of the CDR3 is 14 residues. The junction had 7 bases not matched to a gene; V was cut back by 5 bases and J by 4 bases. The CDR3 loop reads CASSSPGQPYGYTF. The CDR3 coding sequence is TGTGCCAGTAGTTCCCCGGGACAGCCCTATGGCTACACCTTC.

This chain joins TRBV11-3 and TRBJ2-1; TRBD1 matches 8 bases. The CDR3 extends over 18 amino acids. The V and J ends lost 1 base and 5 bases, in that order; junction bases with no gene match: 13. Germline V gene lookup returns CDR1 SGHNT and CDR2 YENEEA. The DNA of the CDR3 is TGTGCCAGCAGCTTAGGTCGGGGCCTCCGGGACAGGCACAATGAGCAGTTCTTC. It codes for CASSLGRGLRDRHNEQFF.

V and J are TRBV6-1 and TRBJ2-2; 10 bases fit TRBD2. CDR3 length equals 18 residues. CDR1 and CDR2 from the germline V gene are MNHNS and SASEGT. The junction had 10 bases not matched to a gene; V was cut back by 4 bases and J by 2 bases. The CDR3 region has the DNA TGTGCCAGCAGTGCGCTAGCGGGGGCCCTATCAAACACCGGGGAGCTGTTTTTT. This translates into CASSALAGALSNTGELFF.

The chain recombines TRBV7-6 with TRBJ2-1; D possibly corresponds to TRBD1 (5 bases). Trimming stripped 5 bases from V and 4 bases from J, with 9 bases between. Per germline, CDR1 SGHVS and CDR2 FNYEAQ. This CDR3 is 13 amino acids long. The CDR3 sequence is CASSRQGYNEQFF. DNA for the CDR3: TGTGCCAGCAGCCGGCAGGGATACAATGAGCAGTTCTTC.

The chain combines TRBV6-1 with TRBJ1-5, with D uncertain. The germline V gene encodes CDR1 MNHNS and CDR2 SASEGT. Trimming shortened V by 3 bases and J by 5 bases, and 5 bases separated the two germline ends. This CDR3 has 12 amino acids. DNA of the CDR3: TGTGCCAGCAGTGAGTCGTATCAGCCCCAGCATTTT. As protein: CASSESYQPQHF.

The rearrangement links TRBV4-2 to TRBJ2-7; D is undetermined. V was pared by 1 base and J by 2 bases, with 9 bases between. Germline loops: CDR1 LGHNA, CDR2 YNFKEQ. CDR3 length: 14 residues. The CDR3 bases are TGTGCCAGCAGCCAAGTCCTAGTAGCCTACGAGCAGTACTTC. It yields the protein CASSQVLVAYEQYF.

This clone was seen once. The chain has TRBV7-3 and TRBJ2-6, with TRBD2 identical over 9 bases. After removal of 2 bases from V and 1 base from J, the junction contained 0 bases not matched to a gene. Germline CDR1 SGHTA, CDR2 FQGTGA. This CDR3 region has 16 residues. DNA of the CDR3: TGTGCCAGCAGCTTAGCGGGGGGGTCTGGGGCCAACGTCCTGACTTTC. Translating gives CASSLAGGSGANVLTF. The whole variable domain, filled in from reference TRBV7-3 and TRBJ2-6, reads GAGVSQTPSNKVTEKGKYVELRCDPISGHTALYWYRQSLGQGPEFLIYFQGTGAADDSGLPNDRFFAVRPEGSVSTLKIQRTERGDSAVYLCASSLAGGSGANVLTFGAGSRLTVL.

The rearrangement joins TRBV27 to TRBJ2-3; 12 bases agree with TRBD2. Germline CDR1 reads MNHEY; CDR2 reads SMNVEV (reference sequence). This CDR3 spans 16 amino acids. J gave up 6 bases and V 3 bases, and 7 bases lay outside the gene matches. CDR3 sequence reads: CASSFIASGGADTQYF. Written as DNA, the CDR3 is TGTGCCAGCAGTTTCATTGCTAGCGGGGGGGCCGATACGCAGTATTTT.

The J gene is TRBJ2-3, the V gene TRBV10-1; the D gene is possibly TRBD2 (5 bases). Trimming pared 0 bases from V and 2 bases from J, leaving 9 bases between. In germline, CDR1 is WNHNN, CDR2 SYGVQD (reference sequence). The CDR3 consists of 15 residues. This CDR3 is CASSESPAVTDTQYF. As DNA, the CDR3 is TGCGCCAGCAGTGAGTCGCCAGCGGTCACAGATACGCAGTATTTT.

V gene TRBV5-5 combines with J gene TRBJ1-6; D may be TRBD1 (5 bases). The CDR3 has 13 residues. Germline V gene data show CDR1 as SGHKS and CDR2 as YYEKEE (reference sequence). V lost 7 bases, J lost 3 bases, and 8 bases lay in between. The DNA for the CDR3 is TGTGCCAGCGGGGGGAGCTATAATTCACCCCTCCACTTT. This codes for CASGGSYNSPLHF.

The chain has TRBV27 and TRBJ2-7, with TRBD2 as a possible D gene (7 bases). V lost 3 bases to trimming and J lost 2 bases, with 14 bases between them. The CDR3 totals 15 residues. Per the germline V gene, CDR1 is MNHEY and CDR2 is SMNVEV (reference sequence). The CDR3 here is CASSLGGGFAYEQYF. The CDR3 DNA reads TGTGCCAGCAGTTTGGGAGGGGGTTTCGCCTACGAGCAGTACTTC.

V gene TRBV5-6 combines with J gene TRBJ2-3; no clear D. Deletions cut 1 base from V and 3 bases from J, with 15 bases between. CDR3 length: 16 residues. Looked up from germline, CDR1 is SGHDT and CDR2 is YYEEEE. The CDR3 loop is CASSLFGPSGTDTQYF. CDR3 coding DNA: TGTGCCAGCAGCTTGTTTGGGCCGTCCGGTACAGATACGCAGTATTTT.

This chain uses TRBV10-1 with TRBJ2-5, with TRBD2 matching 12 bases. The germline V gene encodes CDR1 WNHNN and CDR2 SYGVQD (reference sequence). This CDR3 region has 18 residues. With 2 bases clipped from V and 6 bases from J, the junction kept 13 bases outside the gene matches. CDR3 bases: TGCGCCAGCAGTGAGCTCGTCTCTAGCGGGGGGGCGATAAAGACCCAGTACTTC. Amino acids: CASSELVSSGGAIKTQYF.

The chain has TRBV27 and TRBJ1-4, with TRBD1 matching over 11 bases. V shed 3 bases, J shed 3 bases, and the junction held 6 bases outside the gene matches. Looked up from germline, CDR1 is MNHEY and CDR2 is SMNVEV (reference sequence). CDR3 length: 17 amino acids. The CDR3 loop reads CASSFLDRGQANEKLFF. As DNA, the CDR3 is TGTGCCAGCAGTTTCTTGGACAGGGGGCAGGCTAATGAAAAACTGTTTTTT. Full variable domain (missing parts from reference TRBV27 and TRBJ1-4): EAQVTQNPRYLITVTGKKLTVTCSQNMNHEYMSWYRQDPGLGLRQIYYSMNVEVTDKGDVPEGYKVSRKEKRNFPLILESPSPNQTSLYFCASSFLDRGQANEKLFFGSGTQLSVL.

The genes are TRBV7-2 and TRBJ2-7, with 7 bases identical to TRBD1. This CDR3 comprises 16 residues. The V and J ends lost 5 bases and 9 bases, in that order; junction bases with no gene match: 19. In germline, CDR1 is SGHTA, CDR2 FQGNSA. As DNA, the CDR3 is TGTGCCAGCAGCCTAGGACAGGTTGGACCCTACGAGCGGCAGTACTTC. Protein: CASSLGQVGPYERQYF.

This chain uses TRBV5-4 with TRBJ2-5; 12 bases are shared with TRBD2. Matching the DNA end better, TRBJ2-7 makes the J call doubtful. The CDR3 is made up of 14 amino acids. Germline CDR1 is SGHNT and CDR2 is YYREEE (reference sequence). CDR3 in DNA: TGTGCCAGCAGCTCTAGCGGGGGGGCCGTCGAGCAGTACTTC. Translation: CASSSSGGAVEQYF.

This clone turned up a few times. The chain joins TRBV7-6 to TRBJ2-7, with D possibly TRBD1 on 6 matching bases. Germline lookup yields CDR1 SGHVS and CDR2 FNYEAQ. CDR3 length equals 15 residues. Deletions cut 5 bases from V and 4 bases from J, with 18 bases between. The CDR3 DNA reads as TGTGCCAGCAGCCCCGATTTGCGGACAGATTACGAGCAGTACTTC. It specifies CASSPDLRTDYEQYF.

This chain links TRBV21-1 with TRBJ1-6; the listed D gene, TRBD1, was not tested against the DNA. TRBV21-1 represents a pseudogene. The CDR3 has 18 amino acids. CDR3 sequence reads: CASSPLVGGFSYNSPLHF. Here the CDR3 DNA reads TGTGCCAGCAGCCCCCTAGTAGGGGGTTTCTCCTATAATTCACCCCTCCACTTT.

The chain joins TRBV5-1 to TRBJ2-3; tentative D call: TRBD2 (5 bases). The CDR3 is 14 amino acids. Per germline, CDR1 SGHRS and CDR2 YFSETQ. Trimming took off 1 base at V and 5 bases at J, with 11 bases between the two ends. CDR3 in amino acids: CASSLTLGGDTQYF. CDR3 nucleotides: TGCGCCAGCAGCTTGACACTAGGCGGAGATACGCAGTATTTT.

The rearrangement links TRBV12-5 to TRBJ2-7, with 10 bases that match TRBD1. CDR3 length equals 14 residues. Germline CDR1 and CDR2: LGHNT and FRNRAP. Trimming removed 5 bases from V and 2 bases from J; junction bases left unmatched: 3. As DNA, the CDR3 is TGTGCTAGTGGTCCCGGGACAGGGGCCTACGAGCAGTACTTC. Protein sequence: CASGPGTGAYEQYF.

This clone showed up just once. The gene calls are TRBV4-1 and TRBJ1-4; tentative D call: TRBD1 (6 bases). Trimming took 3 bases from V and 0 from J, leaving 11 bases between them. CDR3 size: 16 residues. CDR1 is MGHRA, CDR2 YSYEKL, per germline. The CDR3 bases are TGCGCCAGCAGCCAGGGGACACCTACAACTAATGAAAAACTGTTTTTT. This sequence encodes CASSQGTPTTNEKLFF.

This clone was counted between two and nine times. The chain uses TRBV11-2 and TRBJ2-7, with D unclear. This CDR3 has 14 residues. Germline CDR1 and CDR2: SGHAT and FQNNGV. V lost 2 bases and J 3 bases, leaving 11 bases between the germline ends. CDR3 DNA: TGTGCCAGCAGCTTAAAACCCAACAACTACGAGCAGTACTTC. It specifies CASSLKPNNYEQYF.